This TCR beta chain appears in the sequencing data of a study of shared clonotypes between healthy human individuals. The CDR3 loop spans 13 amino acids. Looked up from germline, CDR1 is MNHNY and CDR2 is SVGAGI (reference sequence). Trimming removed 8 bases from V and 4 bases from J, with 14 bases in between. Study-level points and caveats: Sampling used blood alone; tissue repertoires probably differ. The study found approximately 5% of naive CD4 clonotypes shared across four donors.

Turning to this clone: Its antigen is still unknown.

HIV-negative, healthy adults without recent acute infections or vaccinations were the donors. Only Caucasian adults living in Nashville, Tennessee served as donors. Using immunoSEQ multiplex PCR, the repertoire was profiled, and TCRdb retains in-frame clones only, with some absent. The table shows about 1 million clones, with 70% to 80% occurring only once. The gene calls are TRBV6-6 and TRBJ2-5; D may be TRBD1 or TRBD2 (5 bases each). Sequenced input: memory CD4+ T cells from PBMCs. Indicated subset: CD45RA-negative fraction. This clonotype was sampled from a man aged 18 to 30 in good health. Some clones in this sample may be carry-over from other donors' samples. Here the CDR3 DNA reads TGTGCCAGCCGGGACCGGCGTTTAGAGACCCAGTACTTC. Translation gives CASRDRRLETQYF.